The rows below give T cell receptor beta chains drawn from one sample of a study of blood T cell repertoires in COVID-19. Using immunoSEQ multiplex PCR, the repertoire was profiled, and TCRdb retains in-frame clones only, with some absent. The sample contains 130,000 to 150,000 clones, over 70% of which appear only once. Source material: peripheral blood. These receptors were obtained from a man older than 75 with acute or convalescent COVID-19. The CDR3 runs from the conserved cysteine through the conserved F or W. The D gene is left open where the match is weak.

TRBV2,NA,TRBJ1-5,TGTGCCAGCAGGTCGACTAATCAGCCCCAGCATTTT,CASRSTNQPQHF
TRBV7-9,TRBD1,TRBJ2-2,TGTGCCAGCAGCGTGGGACAGCTCGACCCCCCCGGGGAGCTGTTTTTT,CASSVGQLDPPGELFF
TRBV19,TRBD1,TRBJ1-1,TGTGCCAGTAGGGGGGACAGAAGCACTGAAGCTTTCTTT,CASRGDRSTEAFF
TRBV3-1/TRBV3-2,NA,TRBJ1-1,TGTGCCAGCAGCCAAGGACGGGTGAACACTGAAGCTTTCTTT,CASSQGRVNTEAFF
TRBV5-5,TRBD1,TRBJ2-5,TGTGCCAGTAGCCGCAACCCGGGACAGGGGGTAGAGACCCAGTACTTC,CASSRNPGQGVETQYF
TRBV5-1,NA,TRBJ1-6,TGCGCCAGCAGGGACAGTTATAATTCACCCCTCCACTTT,CASRDSYNSPLHF
TRBV2,NA,TRBJ2-4,TGTGCCACCTCAGGGTTGAACATTCAGTACTTC,CATSGLNIQYF
TRBV5-1,NA,TRBJ1-6,TGCGCCAGCAGCTTAAGGGGTTCACCCCTCCACTTT,CASSLRGSPLHF
TRBV9,NA,TRBJ2-7,TGTGCCAGCAGCGTAGGGCAGGGCGCCGGCGAGCAGTACTTC,CASSVGQGAGEQYF
TRBV18,NA,TRBJ1-3,TGTGCCAGCTCACCACCGGGGGGAAATGGAAACACCATATATTTT,CASSPPGGNGNTIYF
TRBV5-1,TRBD2,TRBJ2-7,TGCGCCAGCAGCTTGACGGGGGGCTACGAGCAGTACTTC,CASSLTGGYEQYF
TRBV5-6,NA,TRBJ2-2,TGTGCCAGCAGCTCCACTACCGGGGAGCTGTTTTTT,CASSSTTGELFF
TRBV5-1,TRBD1,TRBJ1-1,TGCGCCAGCAGCTTGGGTCAGGGGGCGGAAGCTTTCTTT,CASSLGQGAEAFF
TRBV30,NA,TRBJ1-3,TGTGCCTGGACAGGGACTTTAGACTCTGGAAACACCATATATTTT,CAWTGTLDSGNTIYF